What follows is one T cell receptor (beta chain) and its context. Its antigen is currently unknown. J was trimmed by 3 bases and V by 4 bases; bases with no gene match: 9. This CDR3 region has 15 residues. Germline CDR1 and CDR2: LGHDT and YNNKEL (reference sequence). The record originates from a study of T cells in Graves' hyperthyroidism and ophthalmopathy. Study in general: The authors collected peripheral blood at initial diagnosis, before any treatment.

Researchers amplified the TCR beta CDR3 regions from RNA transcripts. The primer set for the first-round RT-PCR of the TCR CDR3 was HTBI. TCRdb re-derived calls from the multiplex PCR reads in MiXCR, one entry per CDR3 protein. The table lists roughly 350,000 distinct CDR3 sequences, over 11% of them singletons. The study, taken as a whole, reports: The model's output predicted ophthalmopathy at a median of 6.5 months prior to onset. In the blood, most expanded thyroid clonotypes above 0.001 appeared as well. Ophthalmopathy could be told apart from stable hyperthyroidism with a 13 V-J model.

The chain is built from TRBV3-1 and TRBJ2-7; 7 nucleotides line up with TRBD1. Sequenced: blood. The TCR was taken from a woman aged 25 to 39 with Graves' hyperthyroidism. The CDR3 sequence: CASSRRGGRDYEQYF. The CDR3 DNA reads TGTGCCAGCAGCCGACGAGGGGGCAGAGACTACGAGCAGTACTTC.